This TCR beta chain appears in the sequencing data of a study of T-cell reconstitution after alpha-beta-depleted transplantation in children. The study, taken as a whole, reports: In patients about two months after transplant, alpha-beta T cells reportedly arose from several hundred expanded graft clones.

The CDR3 covers 14 residues. The germline V and J ends were trimmed by 7 bases and 6 bases, with 18 bases remaining between them. Germline loops: CDR1 MDHEN, CDR2 SYDVKM. Turning to this clonotype: Its antigen is currently unknown.

This sample's TCRbeta library carried unique molecular identifier barcodes. A single record per CDR3 protein comes from TCRdb applying MiXCR to the PCR reads. This repertoire shows fewer than 250,000 distinct CDR3 sequences, roughly 18% found once; its top ten account for 43%. This TCR was recovered from a male patient aged 2-15 years who had a stem cell transplant for acute lymphoblastic leukemia, so the T cells may come from the graft donor. The V and J genes are TRBV28 and TRBJ1-1; maybe TRBD1 (5 bases). This material consisted of PBMCs, mostly from graft donor cells, taken 360 days after TCRalphabeta/CD19-depleted stem cell transplant. For the CDR3, the DNA is TGTGCCAGCATCCACCGGGGACCCGCTGCTGAAGCTTTCTTT. Encoded protein: CASIHRGPAAEAFF.